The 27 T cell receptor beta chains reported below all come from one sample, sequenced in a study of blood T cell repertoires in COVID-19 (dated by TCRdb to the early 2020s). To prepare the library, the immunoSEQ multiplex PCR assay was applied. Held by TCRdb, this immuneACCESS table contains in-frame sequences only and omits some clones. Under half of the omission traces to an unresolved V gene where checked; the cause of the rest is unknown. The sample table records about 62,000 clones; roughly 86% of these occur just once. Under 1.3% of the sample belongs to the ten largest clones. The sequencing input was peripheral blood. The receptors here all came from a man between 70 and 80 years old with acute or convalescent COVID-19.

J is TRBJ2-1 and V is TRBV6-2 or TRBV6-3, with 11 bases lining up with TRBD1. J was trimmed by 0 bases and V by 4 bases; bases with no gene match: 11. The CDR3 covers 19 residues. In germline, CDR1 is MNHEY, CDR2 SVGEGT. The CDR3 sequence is CASSSDRGRAQSSYNEQFF. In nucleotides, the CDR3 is TGTGCCAGCAGTTCGGACAGGGGGCGAGCCCAGAGCTCCTACAATGAGCAGTTCTTC.

In DNA form, the CDR3 reads TGTGCCAGCAGTTTAAATGGGGACACTATCCCCCTTGGCTACACCTTC. Translation: CASSLNGDTIPLGYTF. The rearrangement links TRBV27 to TRBJ1-2; TRBD1 might be the D (6 bases). CDR1 MNHEY and CDR2 SMNVEV come from the germline V gene (reference sequence). The CDR3 has 16 residues. Trimming shortened V by 2 bases and J by 7 bases, and 20 bases separated the two germline ends.

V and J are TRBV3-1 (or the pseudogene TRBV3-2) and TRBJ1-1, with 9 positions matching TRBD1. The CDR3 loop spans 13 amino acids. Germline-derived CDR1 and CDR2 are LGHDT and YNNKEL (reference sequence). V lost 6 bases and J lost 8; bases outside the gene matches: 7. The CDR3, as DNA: TGTGCCAGCAGTTACGACAGGGGGATCGAAGCTTTCTTT. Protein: CASSYDRGIEAFF.

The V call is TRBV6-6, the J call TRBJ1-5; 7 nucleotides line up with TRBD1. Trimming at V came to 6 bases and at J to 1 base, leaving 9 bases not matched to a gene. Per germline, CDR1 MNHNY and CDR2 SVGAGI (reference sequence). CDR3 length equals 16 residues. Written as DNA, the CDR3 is TGTGCCAGCAGGCCAGAGACAGGGATGAGCAATCAGCCCCAGCATTTT. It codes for CASRPETGMSNQPQHF.

Written as DNA, the CDR3 is TGTGCCAGCAGCCCGATGGCGACATACAACACTGAAGCTTTCTTT. It codes for CASSPMATYNTEAFF. V and J are TRBV11-2 and TRBJ1-1; D uncertain. The CDR3 is 15 residues long. V lost 5 bases and J 2 bases, leaving 15 bases between the germline ends. From germline, CDR1 is SGHAT and CDR2 FQNNGV. The full variable domain, with the rest looked up from reference TRBV11-2 and TRBJ1-1, is EAGVAQSPRYKIIEKRQSVAFWCNPISGHATLYWYQQILGQGPKLLIQFQNNGVVDDSQLPKDRFSAERLKGVDSTLKIQPAKLEDSAVYLCASSPMATYNTEAFFGQGTRLTVV.

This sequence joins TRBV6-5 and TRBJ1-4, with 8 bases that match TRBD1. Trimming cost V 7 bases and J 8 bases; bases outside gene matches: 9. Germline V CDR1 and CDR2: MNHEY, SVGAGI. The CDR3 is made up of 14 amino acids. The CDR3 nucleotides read TGTGCCAGCAAGACCGGGACAGGCCACGAAAAACTGTTTTTT. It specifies CASKTGTGHEKLFF.

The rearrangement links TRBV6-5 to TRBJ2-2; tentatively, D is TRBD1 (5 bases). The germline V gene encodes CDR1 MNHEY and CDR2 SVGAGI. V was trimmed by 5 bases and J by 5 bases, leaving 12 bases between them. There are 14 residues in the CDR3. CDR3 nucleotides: TGTGCCAGCAGTACCCAGGGTTGGACCGGGGAGCTGTTTTTT. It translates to CASSTQGWTGELFF.

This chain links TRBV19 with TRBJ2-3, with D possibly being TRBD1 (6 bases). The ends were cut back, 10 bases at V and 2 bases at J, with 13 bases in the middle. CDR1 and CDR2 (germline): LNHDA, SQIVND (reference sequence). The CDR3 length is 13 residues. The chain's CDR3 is CATEQGATDTQYF. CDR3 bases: TGTGCCACAGAACAGGGTGCCACAGATACGCAGTATTTT.

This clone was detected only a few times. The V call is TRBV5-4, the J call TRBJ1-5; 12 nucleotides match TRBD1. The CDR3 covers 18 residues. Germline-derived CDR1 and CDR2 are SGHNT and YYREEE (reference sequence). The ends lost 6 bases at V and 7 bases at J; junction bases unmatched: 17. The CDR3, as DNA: TGTGCCAGCACCGGGGCCCCCCATGCCGGGACAGGGGGCCAGCCCCAGCATTTT. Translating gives CASTGAPHAGTGGQPQHF.

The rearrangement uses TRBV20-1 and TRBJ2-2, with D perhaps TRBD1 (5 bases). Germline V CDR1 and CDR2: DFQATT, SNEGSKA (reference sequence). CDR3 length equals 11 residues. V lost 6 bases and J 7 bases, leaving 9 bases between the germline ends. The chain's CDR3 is CSAQGDGELFF. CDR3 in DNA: TGCAGTGCCCAGGGTGACGGGGAGCTGTTTTTT.

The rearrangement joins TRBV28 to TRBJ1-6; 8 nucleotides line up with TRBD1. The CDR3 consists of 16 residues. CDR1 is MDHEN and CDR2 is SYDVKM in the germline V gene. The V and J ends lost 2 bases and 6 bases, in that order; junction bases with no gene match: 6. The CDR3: CASSLISGQGNSPLHF. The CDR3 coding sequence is TGTGCCAGCAGTTTAATATCTGGACAGGGTAATTCACCCCTCCACTTT.

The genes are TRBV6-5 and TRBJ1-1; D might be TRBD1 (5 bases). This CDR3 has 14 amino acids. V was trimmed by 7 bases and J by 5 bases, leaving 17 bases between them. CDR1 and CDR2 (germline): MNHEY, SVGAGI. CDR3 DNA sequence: TGTGCCAGCAACCTTCCTGGGGGGAGTACTGAAGCTTTCTTT. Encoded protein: CASNLPGGSTEAFF.

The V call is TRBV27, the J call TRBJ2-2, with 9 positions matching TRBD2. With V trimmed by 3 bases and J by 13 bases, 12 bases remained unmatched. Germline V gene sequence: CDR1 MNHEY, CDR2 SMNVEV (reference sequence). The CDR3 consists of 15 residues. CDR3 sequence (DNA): TGTGCCAGCAGTTTTAGCGGGAGTGGTATGGGCGGGCTGTTTTTT. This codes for CASSFSGSGMGGLFF.

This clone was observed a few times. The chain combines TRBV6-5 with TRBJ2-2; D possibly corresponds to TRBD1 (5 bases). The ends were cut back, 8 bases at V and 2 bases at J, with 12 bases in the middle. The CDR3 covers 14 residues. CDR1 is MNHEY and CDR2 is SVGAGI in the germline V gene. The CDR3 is CASLLTVNTGELFF. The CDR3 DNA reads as TGTGCCAGCCTCTTGACAGTTAACACCGGGGAGCTGTTTTTT.

The CDR3 DNA reads as TGCGCCAGCAGCTTGGACAGGGGAGGATACGAGCAGTACTTC. It codes for CASSLDRGGYEQYF. This chain connects TRBV5-1 to TRBJ2-7, with D possibly being TRBD1 (7 bases). The CDR3 consists of 14 residues. Germline CDR1 SGHRS, CDR2 YFSETQ. V lost 0 bases to trimming and J lost 4 bases, with 11 bases between them.

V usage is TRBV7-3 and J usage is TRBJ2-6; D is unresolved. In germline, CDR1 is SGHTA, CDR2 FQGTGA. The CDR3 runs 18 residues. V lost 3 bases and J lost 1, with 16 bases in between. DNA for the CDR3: TGTGCCAGCAGCTTGTCTCCGCGGATCAATTCTGGGGCCAACGTCCTGACTTTC. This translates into CASSLSPRINSGANVLTF.

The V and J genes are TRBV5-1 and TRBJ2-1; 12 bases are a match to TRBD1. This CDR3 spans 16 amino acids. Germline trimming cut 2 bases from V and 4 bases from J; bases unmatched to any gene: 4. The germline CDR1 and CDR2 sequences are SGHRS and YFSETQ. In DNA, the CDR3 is TGCGCCAGCAGCTTAGGGACAGGGGGCGCTTACAATGAGCAGTTCTTC. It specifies CASSLGTGGAYNEQFF.

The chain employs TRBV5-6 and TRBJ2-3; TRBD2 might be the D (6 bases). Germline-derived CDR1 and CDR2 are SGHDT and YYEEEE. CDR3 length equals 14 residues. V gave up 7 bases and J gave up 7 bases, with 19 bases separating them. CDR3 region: CASHHGGSLNTQYF. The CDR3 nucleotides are TGTGCCAGCCACCATGGGGGGAGTTTGAATACGCAGTATTTT.

The CDR3 DNA follows: TGTGCTAGTGGTTTGGACAGGGCTCAGCCCCAGCATTTT. Protein product: CASGLDRAQPQHF. This chain connects TRBV12-5 to TRBJ1-5, with a weak D call TRBD1 (6 bases). CDR1 is LGHNT, CDR2 FRNRAP, per germline. V lost 1 base and J 6 bases, leaving 7 bases between the germline ends. This CDR3 comprises 13 residues.

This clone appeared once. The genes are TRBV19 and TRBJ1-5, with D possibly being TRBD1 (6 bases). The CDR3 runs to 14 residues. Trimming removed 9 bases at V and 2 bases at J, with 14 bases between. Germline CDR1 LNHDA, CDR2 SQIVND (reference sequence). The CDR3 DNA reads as TGTGCCAGCCTGGGGGCGTCTCGCAATCAGCCCCAGCATTTT. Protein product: CASLGASRNQPQHF.

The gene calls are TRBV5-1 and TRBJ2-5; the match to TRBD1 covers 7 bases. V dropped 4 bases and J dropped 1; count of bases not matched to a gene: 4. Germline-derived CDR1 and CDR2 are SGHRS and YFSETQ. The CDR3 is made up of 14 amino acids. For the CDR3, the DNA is TGCGCCAGCAGCCCACGGACAGGCCAAGAGACCCAGTACTTC. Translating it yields CASSPRTGQETQYF.

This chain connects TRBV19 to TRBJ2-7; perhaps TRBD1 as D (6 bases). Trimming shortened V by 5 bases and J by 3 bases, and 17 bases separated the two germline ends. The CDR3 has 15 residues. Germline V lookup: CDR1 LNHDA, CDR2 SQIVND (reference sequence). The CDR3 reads CASSSRWTDHYEQYF. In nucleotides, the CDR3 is TGTGCCAGTAGTTCCCGATGGACAGATCACTACGAGCAGTACTTC.

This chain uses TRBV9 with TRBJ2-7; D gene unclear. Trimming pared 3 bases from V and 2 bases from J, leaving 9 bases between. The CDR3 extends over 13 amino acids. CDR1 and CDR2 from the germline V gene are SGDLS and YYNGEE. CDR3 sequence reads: CASSGGKPYEQYF. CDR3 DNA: TGTGCCAGCAGCGGCGGCAAGCCCTACGAGCAGTACTTC.

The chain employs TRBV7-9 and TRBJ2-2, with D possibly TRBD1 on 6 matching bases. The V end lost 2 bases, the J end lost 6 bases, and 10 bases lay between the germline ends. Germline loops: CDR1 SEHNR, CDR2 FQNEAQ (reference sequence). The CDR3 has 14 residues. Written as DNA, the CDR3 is TGTGCCAGCAGCTTATCACAGGGCTCCGGGGAGCTGTTTTTT. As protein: CASSLSQGSGELFF. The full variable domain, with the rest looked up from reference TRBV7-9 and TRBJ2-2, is DTGVSQNPRHKITKRGQNVTFRCDPISEHNRLYWYRQTLGQGPEFLTYFQNEAQLEKSRLLSDRFSAERPKGSFSTLEIQRTEQGDSAMYLCASSLSQGSGELFFGEGSRLTVL.

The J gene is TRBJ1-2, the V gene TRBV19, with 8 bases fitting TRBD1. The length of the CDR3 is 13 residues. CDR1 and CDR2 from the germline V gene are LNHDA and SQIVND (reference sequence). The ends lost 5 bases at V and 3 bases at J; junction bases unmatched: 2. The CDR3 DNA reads TGTGCCAGTAGTGTGGGACAGGACTATGGCTACACCTTC. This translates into CASSVGQDYGYTF.

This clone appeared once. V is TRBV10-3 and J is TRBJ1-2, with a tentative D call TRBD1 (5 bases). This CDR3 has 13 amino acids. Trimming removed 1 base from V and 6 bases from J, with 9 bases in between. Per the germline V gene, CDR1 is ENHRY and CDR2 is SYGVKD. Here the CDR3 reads CAISEFREDGYTF. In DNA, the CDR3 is TGTGCCATCAGTGAGTTCAGGGAAGATGGCTACACCTTC.

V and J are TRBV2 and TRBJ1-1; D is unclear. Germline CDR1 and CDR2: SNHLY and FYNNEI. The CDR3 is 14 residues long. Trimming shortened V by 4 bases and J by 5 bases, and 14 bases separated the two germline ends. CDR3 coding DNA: TGTGCCAGCAGTGTCCAGGCGCTTTTGACTGAAGCTTTCTTT. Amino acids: CASSVQALLTEAFF.